This T cell receptor (beta chain) stems from a study of identical twins. This clonotype was recorded at least ten times. The CDR3 contains 11 residues. V was clipped by 6 bases and J by 9 bases, with 11 bases between them. TCRdb re-analysed the 5' RACE reads in MiXCR, keeping a single row per CDR3 protein. This sample has some 790,000 distinct CDR3 sequences, with 18% found just once. This sample also belongs to another study, concerning T cells expressing NK-cell markers.

This TCR was sampled from a woman under 30 in good health. The chain links TRBV12-3 or TRBV12-4 to TRBJ1-1; no reliable D call. Material for sequencing was PBMCs. DNA of the CDR3: TGTGCCAGCAGACGGACGGCGAAAGCTTTCTTT. This gives the protein CASRRTAKAFF.